This TCR beta chain was identified during a study of Graves' ophthalmopathy and Graves' hyperthyroidism. The germline CDR1 and CDR2 sequences are SGHRS and YFSETQ. Trimming removed 4 bases from V and 1 base from J, with 8 bases in between. CDR3 length equals 13 residues. Regarding the study as a whole: Blood repertoires reportedly contained most expanded thyroid clonotypes above 0.001 frequency. Sensitivity reached 85% to 90% and specificity approximately 81% for a 13-signature model separating ophthalmopathy from stable hyperthyroidism.

Using RNA transcripts, the TCR beta CDR3 regions were amplified. HTBI primers primed a first-round RT-PCR, and a second-round multiplex PCR followed. From the multiplex PCR reads, TCRdb called clonotypes with MiXCR, one entry per CDR3 protein. The table includes a few hundred thousand distinct CDR3 sequences, approximately 15% detected once. This clonotype came up many times. Its matching antigen is unknown. Ophthalmopathy absent within 18 months of follow-up marked hyperthyroidism as stable. Newly diagnosed hyperthyroidism donors, aged 18 to 65, duration under 2 months. V is TRBV5-1 and J is TRBJ1-1; no firm D call. The sequenced material came from peripheral blood. The source of this sequence is a young woman with stable Graves' hyperthyroidism. The CDR3 DNA follows: TGCGCCAGCAGCCCCTCCGAGAACACTGAAGCTTTCTTT. Residues: CASSPSENTEAFF.